Listed below are T cell receptor beta chains from one sample, sequenced in a study of Graves' ophthalmopathy and Graves' hyperthyroidism. From the multiplex PCR reads, TCRdb called clonotypes with MiXCR, one entry per CDR3 protein. Among 40,000 or so distinct CDR3 sequences, 50% were seen once, and the ten largest hold approximately 30%. Specimen: peripheral blood. The source is an adult woman with stable Graves' hyperthyroidism. The CDR3 runs from the conserved cysteine through the conserved F or W. D genes are given only for firm matches. Clone size appears in some rows only: once, few, many, or a class for an expanded clone.

V gene,D gene,clone size,J gene,CDR3 length,CDR3 DNA,CDR3 protein
TRBV20-1,TRBD2,few,TRBJ2-5,15,TGCAGTGCCAGGATGACTAGCGGAGTCCAAGAGACCCAGTACTTC,CSARMTSGVQETQYF
TRBV5-1,TRBD2,many,TRBJ2-7,18,TGCGCCAGCAGCTTGGGGTTGGCTAGCGGGCAAAACTCCTACGAGCAGTACTTC,CASSLGLASGQNSYEQYF
TRBV20-1,TRBD1,many,TRBJ2-7,13,TGCAGTGCGTCGACAGGGCTCTTCTACGAGCAGTACTTC,CSASTGLFYEQYF
TRBV5-5,-,-,TRBJ1-6,13,TGTGCCAGCAGCTCGGGGGGTTTATCACCCCTCCACTTT,CASSSGGLSPLHF
TRBV10-1,TRBD2,-,TRBJ2-5,17,TGCGCCAGCAGTGAGCCGGATCTAGCGGGCAATCAAGAGACCCAGTACTTC,CASSEPDLAGNQETQYF
TRBV5-1,TRBD2,-,TRBJ2-7,15,TGCGCCAGCAGCTTGGGTACTAGCGGGGTCTACGAGCAGTACTTC,CASSLGTSGVYEQYF
TRBV20-1,-,many,TRBJ1-5,15,TGCAGTGCTAGAGAGAGAGGATATAGCAATCAGCCCCAGCATTTT,CSARERGYSNQPQHF
TRBV2,-,many,TRBJ2-2,12,TGTGCCAGCAGTGAATGGGTCGGGGAGCTGTTTTTT,CASSEWVGELFF
TRBV14,TRBD2,-,TRBJ2-5,16,TGTGCCAGCAGCCCCAGGACTAGCGGGGGCCAAGAGACCCAGTACTTC,CASSPRTSGGQETQYF
TRBV20-1,-,-,TRBJ2-7,12,TGCAGTGCTAGAGCTTCCGGGGAGGAGCAGTACTTC,CSARASGEEQYF
TRBV29-1,TRBD2,-,TRBJ2-5,11,TGCAGCGGACTAGCGCTAGAGACCCAGTACTTC,CSGLALETQYF
TRBV29-1,-,-,TRBJ2-5,9,TGCAGCGTCGAAGAGACCCAGTACTTC,CSVEETQYF
TRBV20-1,TRBD1,-,TRBJ2-5,13,TGCAGTGGTAGTACAGGGGGACAAGAGACCCAGTACTTC,CSGSTGGQETQYF
TRBV13,-,many,TRBJ1-6,15,TGTGCCAGCAGCTGGGGGGCAGGGATGAATTCACCCCTCCACTTT,CASSWGAGMNSPLHF
TRBV7-2,TRBD1,-,TRBJ1-1,15,TGTGCCAGCAGCCATCGGACAGGGGCCGGCACTGAAGCTTTCTTT,CASSHRTGAGTEAFF
TRBV4-1,-,many,TRBJ1-5,15,TGCGCCAGCAGCCAAGATCTGGGGACCGGGCAGCCCCAGCATTTT,CASSQDLGTGQPQHF
TRBV2,-,-,TRBJ2-2,15,TGTGCCTGCAGCCAAGGGACACGGAGCACCGGGGAGCTGTTTTTT,CACSQGTRSTGELFF
TRBV30,-,many,TRBJ1-2,15,TGTGCCTGGAGTGTAGTTGCCACCCCACAGAGTGGCTACACCTTC,CAWSVVATPQSGYTF
TRBV6-9,TRBD2,once,TRBJ2-5,14,TGTGCCAGCAGCGGGACTAGCGGTTGGGAGACCCAGTACTTC,CASSGTSGWETQYF
TRBV6-6,-,-,TRBJ1-1,9,TGTGCCAGCAGTGAAGCGACCCTTTTT,CASSEATLF
TRBV6-1,-,many,TRBJ1-1,16,TGTGCCAGCAGTGGGGGCACTCAGGGCGGGGACACTGAAGCTTTCTTT,CASSGGTQGGDTEAFF
TRBV29-1,-,-,TRBJ2-7,13,TGCAGCGTAGAGGGGGGGCACTCCTACGAGCAGTACTTC,CSVEGGHSYEQYF
TRBV7-2,TRBD2,-,TRBJ2-5,16,TGTGCCAGCAGCGGGGGTAGCGGGAGAGCCTTGCAGACCCAGTACTTC,CASSGGSGRALQTQYF
TRBV9,-,-,TRBJ2-7,14,TGTGCCAGCAGCCCCAGGGGTGACTCCTACGAGCAGTACTTC,CASSPRGDSYEQYF
TRBV7-2,TRBD1,-,TRBJ1-2,12,TGTGCCAGCAGCCCGGGACAGGATAGCTACACCTTC,CASSPGQDSYTF
TRBV4-2,TRBD1,-,TRBJ1-5,14,TGTGCCAGCAGCCCGGACAGGGGCAATCAGCCCCAGCATTTT,CASSPDRGNQPQHF
TRBV9,-,many,TRBJ1-3,15,TGTGCCAGCAGCGTAGTCGGGGGATCTGGAAACACCATATATTTT,CASSVVGGSGNTIYF
TRBV19,TRBD1,-,TRBJ1-1,14,TGTGCCAGTAGGACCGGGACAGTGAACACTGAAGCTTTCTTT,CASRTGTVNTEAFF
TRBV2,-,-,TRBJ2-7,13,TGTGCCAGCAGTGATAGGTTCTCCTACGAGCAATACTTC,CASSDRFSYEQYF
TRBV7-3,-,once,TRBJ2-5,18,TGTGCCAGCAGCTTAATTAGGGCGGGCGCCAACACCGGGGAGACCCAGTACTTC,CASSLIRAGANTGETQYF
TRBV19,-,-,TRBJ1-5,14,TGTGCCAGTAGTAATGGGCAGAGGAATCAGCCCCAGCATTTT,CASSNGQRNQPQHF
TRBV24-1,-,many,TRBJ2-7,19,TGTGCCACCAGTGATTTGGCCCCGTCACGGCTATGGTTATTCTACGAGCAGTACTTC,CATSDLAPSRLWLFYEQYF
TRBV7-8,-,-,TRBJ2-7,13,TGTGCCAGCAGCTCCGGGACTGGATACGAGCAGTACTTC,CASSSGTGYEQYF
TRBV2,-,many,TRBJ1-1,13,TGTGCCAGCAGTGGGCAGCCGAACACTGAAGCTTTCTTT,CASSGQPNTEAFF
TRBV5-5,-,many,TRBJ1-1,13,TGTGCCAGCAGCTTGGTAGATTACACTGAAGCTTTCTTT,CASSLVDYTEAFF
TRBV15,-,once,TRBJ2-7,14,TGTGCCACCAGCAGAGAGGCTAATTCCTACGAGCAGTACTTC,CATSREANSYEQYF
TRBV20-1,-,-,TRBJ2-2,13,TGCAGTGCCCTCGACAAGAACACCGGGGAGCTGTTTTTT,CSALDKNTGELFF
TRBV12-3/TRBV12-4,-,many,TRBJ1-5,14,TGTGCCAGCAGTTTGTCTGATAGCAATCAGCCCCAGCATTTT,CASSLSDSNQPQHF
TRBV20-1,TRBD1,many,TRBJ2-3,15,TGCAGTGCGACTGACAGGGGGTACGCAGCAGATACGCAGTATTTT,CSATDRGYAADTQYF
TRBV5-6,-,-,TRBJ1-5,17,TGTGCCAGCAGCTTGATTAGGAGACAGCATAGCAATCGGCCCCAGCACTTT,CASSLIRRQHSNRPQHF
TRBV12-3/TRBV12-4,-,-,TRBJ1-1,13,TGTGCCAGCAGTTACTTGGGGGGCGCTGAAGCTTCCTTT,CASSYLGGAEASF
TRBV7-9,TRBD2,medium-sized,TRBJ2-5,12,TGTGCTGCCGCCCGCGGGAGGGAGACCCAGTACTTC,CAAARGRETQYF
TRBV28,-,many,TRBJ2-7,15,TGTGCCAGCAGTGAGGGGGATTCAGGGTCCTACGAGCAGTACTTC,CASSEGDSGSYEQYF
TRBV27,-,many,TRBJ2-5,11,TGTGCCAGCAGTTCGCAAGAGACCCAGTACTTC,CASSSQETQYF
TRBV28,TRBD1,-,TRBJ1-1,12,TGTGCCAGCAGTCTCAGGGGGCGCAGAGCTTTCTTT,CASSLRGRRAFF
TRBV4-2,TRBD2,many,TRBJ2-2,16,TGTGCCAGCAGCCAAGATCTTAGCGGGAGGACCGGGGAGCTGTTTTTT,CASSQDLSGRTGELFF
TRBV20-1,TRBD2,few,TRBJ2-7,11,TGCAGTGCCGGGGGGGGGTACGAGCAGTACTTC,CSAGGGYEQYF
TRBV29-1,-,-,TRBJ1-2,12,TGCAGCGTAGACCCAGGGAACTATGGCTACACCTTC,CSVDPGNYGYTF
TRBV12-3/TRBV12-4,-,many,TRBJ2-7,13,TGTGCCAGCAGTTTTAACAGGGCCTACGAGCAGTACTTC,CASSFNRAYEQYF
TRBV27,TRBD1,many,TRBJ1-1,14,TGTGCCAGCAGCCATACAGGGGTCGGAACTGAAGCTTTCTTT,CASSHTGVGTEAFF
TRBV10-3,-,-,TRBJ2-3,12,TGTGCCATCAGTGAGCAAACAGATACGCAGTATTTT,CAISEQTDTQYF
TRBV20-1,-,few,TRBJ1-1,12,TGCAGTGCCGGGGGCGAGAACACTGAAGCTTTCTTT,CSAGGENTEAFF
TRBV7-8,-,medium-sized,TRBJ1-6,14,TGTGCCAGCAGCTTCGACAGGCTTAATTCACCCCTCCACTTT,CASSFDRLNSPLHF
TRBV19,TRBD1,many,TRBJ1-1,13,TGTGCCAGTAGCTTCAGGGGGCGAGGTGAAGCTTTCTTT,CASSFRGRGEAFF
TRBV13,TRBD1,-,TRBJ2-7,16,TGTGCCAGCAGCCCGGACAGGCCTTGGTACCCCTACGAGCAGTACTTC,CASSPDRPWYPYEQYF